The clone carrying this T cell receptor beta chain appeared a few times. Its antigen is still unknown. The entry originates in a study of T-cell memory formation after mild COVID-19. General observations from the study: A second wave expanding day 15 to 37 was CD4+-biased; contracting clones were balanced.

Constant-segment primers served in 5'RACE that generated TCR alpha and TCR beta cDNA libraries bearing sample barcodes and UMIs. TCRdb used MiXCR to reprocess the 5' RACE reads, holding one entry per CDR3 protein. The repertoire holds 150,000 or so distinct CDR3 sequences, with 25% as singletons. With 2 bases removed from V and 4 bases from J, the gap between germline ends came to 13 bases. Germline values: CDR1 SGHRS, CDR2 YFSETQ. The CDR3 is 14 residues long. This TCR was sampled from an adult woman who had mild COVID-19 (a few samples of this study predate the infection). Cell type and time point are not known. The rearrangement joins TRBV5-1 to TRBJ2-7; D perhaps matches TRBD2 (6 bases). The specimen was PBMCs or a T cell subset sorted from them (not recorded which). The CDR3 nucleotides read TGCGCCAGCAGCTTATCGGGAGCGGTTTACGAGCAGTACTTC. Protein: CASSLSGAVYEQYF.